This T cell receptor (beta chain) comes out of a study of early T cells in non-severe SARS-CoV-2 infection. There are many counts of this clonotype. V trimming: 1 base; J trimming: 0 bases; junction bases outside the gene matches: 2. In germline, CDR1 is MGHRA, CDR2 YSYEKL. The CDR3 loop spans 15 amino acids. TCRdb itself ran the 5' RACE reads through MiXCR, one entry per CDR3 protein. The sample lists about 77,000 distinct CDR3 sequences; about 9.6% were seen once. This TCR derives from an adult who was a healthcare worker with PCR-confirmed SARS-CoV-2 infection or an uninfected control (not recorded which). The sequenced sample was whole blood. The rearrangement links TRBV4-1 to TRBJ1-1; 7 bases line up with TRBD1. The CDR3 nucleotides read TGCGCCAGCAGCCAAGTAGGGGGCATGAACACTGAAGCTTTCTTT. Residues: CASSQVGGMNTEAFF.